These 2 T cell receptor beta chains share one sample of origin, sequenced in a study of T cell repertoires in ileal Crohn's disease. Clones were read by immunoSEQ multiplex PCR, and TCRdb kept only the in-frame ones, dropping some. The data contain several thousand clones, approximately 96% of them singletons. Sequencing was done on a sample of ileal tissue. All receptors come from an adult with Crohn's disease.

The J gene is TRBJ1-3, the V gene TRBV7-2, with 7 bases lining up with TRBD1. J gave up 3 bases and V 4 bases, and 6 bases lay outside the gene matches. The CDR3 contains 15 residues. Looked up from germline, CDR1 is SGHTA and CDR2 is FQGNSA. The CDR3 loop is CASSSRQGSGNTIYF. Written as DNA, the CDR3 is TGTGCCAGCAGCTCGCGACAGGGCAGTGGAAACACCATATATTTT.

The chain is built from TRBV2 and TRBJ1-1; 7 bases agree with TRBD1. The CDR3 totals 14 residues. The J segment lost 6 bases and the V segment lost 5 bases, leaving 9 bases of the junction unmatched. In germline, CDR1 is SNHLY, CDR2 FYNNEI. CDR3 loop: CASSLTGKTAEAFF. The CDR3 nucleotides read TGTGCCAGCAGTTTGACAGGGAAGACTGCTGAAGCTTTCTTT.